Below are 28 T cell receptor beta chains sequenced from a single sample in a study of blood T cell repertoires in COVID-19. Method: immunoSEQ multiplex PCR; TCRdb's copy keeps in-frame clones and lacks some. Of 200,000 to 300,000 clones detected, around 84% appear once; the ten largest clones hold roughly 5%. Input material: peripheral blood. The source is a woman in her sixties with COVID-19, enrolled during active disease.

The genes are TRBV6-1 and TRBJ2-5, with TRBD2 matching 7 bases. CDR1 and CDR2 (germline): MNHNS, SASEGT. V lost 2 bases, J lost 4 bases, and 4 bases stayed unmatched. The CDR3 has 14 residues. DNA for the CDR3: TGTGCCAGCAGTGAACTGAGGGAGGGAGAGACCCAGTACTTC. This gives the protein CASSELREGETQYF.

This clone has a handful of counts. J is TRBJ1-2 and V is TRBV3-1 (or the pseudogene TRBV3-2); D unresolved. This CDR3 has 14 amino acids. V was trimmed by 1 base and J by 5 bases, leaving 11 bases between them. CDR1 and CDR2 (germline): LGHDT, YNNKEL (reference sequence). The CDR3 DNA sequence: TGTGCCAGCAGCCAAGTGCCGGGTTTGTATGGCTACACCTTC. Protein product: CASSQVPGLYGYTF.

The genes are TRBV3-1 (or the pseudogene TRBV3-2) and TRBJ1-6; 9 bases line up with TRBD1. The J segment lost 7 bases and the V segment lost 2 bases, leaving 9 bases of the junction unmatched. Germline V CDR1 and CDR2: LGHDT, YNNKEL (reference sequence). The CDR3 extends over 17 amino acids. The CDR3 region has the DNA TGTGCCAGCAGCCAACCGGTGGTCGGGACAGGGAATTCACCCCTCCACTTT. It encodes CASSQPVVGTGNSPLHF.

Concerning this clone: Other DNA sequences in the same sample also yield this CDR3. The chain links TRBV5-4 to TRBJ2-3; TRBD2 matches at 7 bases. This CDR3 contains 15 residues. V was pared by 0 bases and J by 3 bases, with 4 bases of the junction left unmatched. The germline CDR1 and CDR2 sequences are SGHNT and YYREEE (reference sequence). This CDR3 reads CASSLGLAATDTQYF. In DNA form, the CDR3 reads TGTGCCAGCAGCTTGGGGCTAGCGGCGACAGATACGCAGTATTTT. The full variable domain, its missing parts supplied by reference TRBV5-4 and TRBJ2-3, is ETGVTQSPTHLIKTRGQQVTLRCSSQSGHNTVSWYQQALGQGPQFIFQYYREEENGRGNFPPRFSGLQFPNYSSELNVNALELDDSALYLCASSLGLAATDTQYFGPGTRLTVL.

The chain recombines TRBV3-1 (or the pseudogene TRBV3-2) with TRBJ2-5; 10 nucleotides match TRBD1. CDR1 is LGHDT, CDR2 YNNKEL, per germline (reference sequence). There are 19 residues in the CDR3. Losses at the gene ends were 5 bases for V and 3 bases for J; bases not matched to a gene: 18. The DNA of the CDR3 is TGTGCCAGCAGCTATGGACAGGGGGTTCGGTTAGGTGCGGAAGAGACCCAGTACTTC. It yields the protein CASSYGQGVRLGAEETQYF.

The chain recombines TRBV6-6 with TRBJ2-7; the D gene is possibly TRBD1 (5 bases). Germline assignment: CDR1 MNHNY and CDR2 SVGAGI (reference sequence). V was trimmed by 4 bases and J by 2 bases, leaving 9 bases between them. The CDR3 sequence is 13 residues long. The CDR3 sequence is CASSSGLPYEQYF. As DNA, the CDR3 is TGTGCCAGCAGTTCAGGGTTGCCCTACGAGCAGTACTTC.

This chain connects TRBV19 to TRBJ1-1, with no clear D. V dropped 7 bases and J dropped 4 bases, with 16 bases sitting between them. There are 14 residues in the CDR3. Germline V gene lookup returns CDR1 LNHDA and CDR2 SQIVND (reference sequence). CDR3 loop: CASTPTGGGTEAFF. CDR3 nucleotide sequence: TGTGCCAGTACCCCAACGGGAGGTGGCACTGAAGCTTTCTTT.

The genes are TRBV6-5 and TRBJ1-1, with a possible D match to TRBD1 (5 bases). The CDR3 extends over 16 amino acids. The germline V and J ends were trimmed by 2 bases and 1 base, with 14 bases remaining between them. Germline CDR1 reads MNHEY; CDR2 reads SVGAGI. The CDR3 protein is CASSYPKMGGNTEAFF. DNA of the CDR3: TGTGCCAGCAGTTACCCGAAAATGGGGGGGAACACTGAAGCTTTCTTT.

The rearrangement links TRBV27 to TRBJ2-3; a possible D gene is TRBD1 (5 bases). Germline V gene sequence: CDR1 MNHEY, CDR2 SMNVEV (reference sequence). V was pared by 3 bases and J by 2 bases, with 18 bases between. The CDR3 totals 17 residues. The CDR3 coding sequence is TGTGCCAGCAGTTTTATATCGTATGCAGGGTCCACAGATACGCAGTATTTT. Translated, it gives CASSFISYAGSTDTQYF.

The rearrangement joins TRBV3-1 (or the pseudogene TRBV3-2) to TRBJ1-1; D is undetermined. Trimming removed 9 bases at V and 3 bases at J, with 26 bases between. The germline CDR1 and CDR2 sequences are LGHDT and YNNKEL (reference sequence). The CDR3 covers 17 residues. CDR3 in amino acids: CASALGEGRPWDTEAFF. CDR3 coding DNA: TGTGCCAGTGCCCTTGGAGAGGGAAGACCCTGGGACACTGAAGCTTTCTTT.

The chain combines TRBV6-5 with TRBJ1-1; D unresolved. The CDR3 loop spans 16 amino acids. The V end was cut by 6 bases, the J end by 1 base, with 18 bases between. Germline CDR1 MNHEY, CDR2 SVGAGI. Written as DNA, the CDR3 is TGTGCCAGCAGCTACCAATTTACCCGGAGGAACACTGAAGCTTTCTTT. Residues: CASSYQFTRRNTEAFF.

The chain combines TRBV19 with TRBJ1-1; possibly TRBD1 for D (6 bases). The CDR3 sequence is 13 residues long. Between the trimmed V and J ends, which lost 5 bases and 6 bases, there was a span of 13 bases. Germline V lookup: CDR1 LNHDA, CDR2 SQIVND (reference sequence). The CDR3 DNA is TGTGCCAGTAGTTGGCGGGGGGCTGCTGAAGCTTTCTTT. Translation gives CASSWRGAAEAFF.

The V and J genes are TRBV6-2 or TRBV6-3 and TRBJ1-2; 7 positions agree with TRBD1. The CDR3 covers 16 residues. Unmatched junction bases numbered 11, after V lost 5 bases and J lost 2 bases. Germline V gene sequence: CDR1 MNHEY, CDR2 SVGEGT. This CDR3 is CASSPPGQTKNYGYTF. For the CDR3, the DNA is TGTGCCAGCAGTCCACCGGGACAGACCAAAAACTATGGCTACACCTTC.

The chain recombines TRBV5-1 with TRBJ2-7, with 10 bases lining up with TRBD1. J gave up 0 bases and V 4 bases, and 4 bases lay outside the gene matches. CDR1 is SGHRS and CDR2 is YFSETQ in the germline V gene. The CDR3 length is 15 residues. CDR3 nucleotide sequence: TGCGCCAGCAGCCTTGGACAGGGGGACTCCTACGAGCAGTACTTC. Its translation is CASSLGQGDSYEQYF.

V and J are TRBV2 and TRBJ2-7; 7 bases are shared with TRBD2. V shed 0 bases, J shed 6 bases, and the junction held 2 bases outside the gene matches. CDR3 length: 13 residues. From germline, CDR1 is SNHLY and CDR2 FYNNEI. As DNA, the CDR3 is TGTGCCAGCAGTGAAGCGCGGACTAGCGAGCAGTACTTC. This encodes CASSEARTSEQYF.

The chain is built from TRBV6-5 and TRBJ1-6, with 8 bases matching TRBD1. The CDR3 spans 13 residues. With V trimmed by 6 bases and J by 8 bases, 3 bases remained unmatched. Germline CDR1 reads MNHEY; CDR2 reads SVGAGI. The CDR3, as DNA: TGTGCCAGCAGCCTGACAGGGGATTCACCCCTCCACTTT. Translation gives CASSLTGDSPLHF.

The V gene is TRBV28, the J gene TRBJ1-5; 7 nucleotides align to TRBD1. CDR3 size: 14 residues. The trim removed 6 bases at V and 4 bases at J, leaving 6 bases unmatched. Germline assignment: CDR1 MDHEN and CDR2 SYDVKM. CDR3 in DNA: TGTGCCAGCAGCTCCGACAGGGCGAATCAGCCCCAGCATTTT. It specifies CASSSDRANQPQHF. The full variable domain, completed using reference TRBV28 and TRBJ1-5, is DVKVTQSSRYLVKRTGEKVFLECVQDMDHENMFWYRQDPGLGLRLIYFSYDVKMKEKGDIPEGYSVSREKKERFSLILESASTNQTSMYLCASSSDRANQPQHFGDGTRLSIL.

The J gene is TRBJ1-3, the V gene TRBV28; D gene ambiguous. Germline V gene lookup returns CDR1 MDHEN and CDR2 SYDVKM. Trimming pared 4 bases from V and 4 bases from J, leaving 17 bases between. The CDR3 contains 16 residues. CDR3 loop: CASSSPGEWTGNTIYF. The CDR3 nucleotides are TGTGCCAGCAGTTCCCCCGGGGAATGGACCGGAAACACCATATATTTT.

V usage is TRBV3-1 (or the pseudogene TRBV3-2) and J usage is TRBJ2-1, with 7 bases fitting TRBD2. The length of the CDR3 is 17 residues. V trimming: 1 base; J trimming: 0 bases; junction bases outside the gene matches: 6. Germline V gene sequence: CDR1 LGHDT, CDR2 YNNKEL (reference sequence). The CDR3 reads CASSQGTGGLSYNEQFF. CDR3 sequence (DNA): TGTGCCAGCAGCCAAGGGACGGGAGGCCTCTCCTACAATGAGCAGTTCTTC.

This chain links TRBV27 with TRBJ1-5, with D hard to call. Trimming cost V 5 bases and J 4 bases, with 15 bases left between them. CDR1 is MNHEY and CDR2 is SMNVEV in the germline V gene (reference sequence). The CDR3 is 15 residues long. The CDR3 DNA is TGTGCCAGCAGTCCGTTCGGCCAGGTAAATCAGCCCCAGCATTTT. This translates into CASSPFGQVNQPQHF.

CDR3 in amino acids: CASSTGLAGVNEQFF. Here the CDR3 DNA reads TGCGCCAGCAGCACGGGACTAGCGGGGGTCAATGAGCAGTTCTTC. This chain joins TRBV5-1 and TRBJ2-1; 14 bases are a match to TRBD2. This CDR3 contains 15 residues. The junction had 3 bases not matched to a gene; V was cut back by 4 bases and J by 6 bases. Germline V CDR1 and CDR2: SGHRS, YFSETQ.

V gene TRBV7-3 combines with J gene TRBJ2-2, with D perhaps TRBD2 (5 bases). Between the trimmed V and J ends, which lost 2 bases and 10 bases, there was a span of 17 bases. CDR3 length equals 15 residues. CDR1 is SGHTA and CDR2 is FQGTGA in the germline V gene. In DNA, the CDR3 is TGTGCCAGCAGCTTAGGTACTAGTTCTAGACCGGAGCTGTTTTTT. Translation gives CASSLGTSSRPELFF.

The chain recombines TRBV6-2 or TRBV6-3 with TRBJ1-1; D may be TRBD1 (6 bases). In germline, CDR1 is MNHEY, CDR2 SVGEGT. Trimming removed 4 bases from V and 3 bases from J, with 9 bases in between. The CDR3 is 13 amino acids. CDR3 sequence reads: CASSWAGDTEAFF. The CDR3 DNA is TGTGCCAGCAGTTGGGCAGGGGACACTGAAGCTTTCTTT.

The V call is TRBV28, the J call TRBJ2-5; tentatively, D is TRBD2 (6 bases). The V gene lost 3 bases and the J gene lost 7 bases, with 9 bases spanning the gap. Germline CDR1 MDHEN, CDR2 SYDVKM. This CDR3 has 12 amino acids. In DNA form, the CDR3 reads TGTGCCAGCAGTTTCAGGGACTGGACCCAGTACTTC. It specifies CASSFRDWTQYF. Supplemented by reference TRBV28 and TRBJ2-5, the full variable domain reads DVKVTQSSRYLVKRTGEKVFLECVQDMDHENMFWYRQDPGLGLRLIYFSYDVKMKEKGDIPEGYSVSREKKERFSLILESASTNQTSMYLCASSFRDWTQYFGPGTRLLVL.

This rearrangement joins TRBV10-3 to TRBJ1-1; unclear D gene. Germline-derived CDR1 and CDR2 are ENHRY and SYGVKD. The ends were cut back, 1 base at V and 7 bases at J, with 10 bases in the middle. The CDR3 totals 13 residues. The CDR3 reads CAISEFERFEAFF. CDR3 bases: TGTGCCATCAGTGAGTTCGAGAGATTTGAAGCTTTCTTT.

This clone was observed a handful of times. The chain has TRBV5-5 and TRBJ2-7; maybe TRBD2 (6 bases). Germline CDR1 reads SGHKS; CDR2 reads YYEKEE (reference sequence). V shed 2 bases and J shed 0 bases, with 15 bases lying between them. The CDR3 contains 16 residues. CDR3 DNA sequence: TGTGCCAGCAGCTTTAGTCGGCAGGGACTCTCCTACGAGCAGTACTTC. Encoded protein: CASSFSRQGLSYEQYF. Full variable domain (remainder filled in from reference TRBV5-5 and TRBJ2-7): DAGVTQSPTHLIKTRGQQVTLRCSPISGHKSVSWYQQVLGQGPQFIFQYYEKEERGRGNFPDRFSARQFPNYSSELNVNALLLGDSALYLCASSFSRQGLSYEQYFGPGTRLTVT.

The CDR3 sequence is CASSTRDRVGYEQYF. The CDR3 DNA sequence: TGTGCCAGCAGTACCCGGGACAGGGTGGGCTACGAGCAGTACTTC. The chain recombines TRBV28 with TRBJ2-7, with 9 bases aligning to TRBD1. The CDR3 extends over 15 amino acids. V lost 5 bases and J lost 3; bases outside the gene matches: 8. Germline V CDR1 and CDR2: MDHEN, SYDVKM.

The chain joins TRBV28 to TRBJ2-6; D is possibly TRBD2 (5 bases). CDR1 is MDHEN and CDR2 is SYDVKM in the germline V gene. Trimming stripped 3 bases from V and 0 bases from J, with 6 bases between. This CDR3 contains 15 residues. The CDR3 here is CASSFEGSGANVLTF. The CDR3 DNA is TGTGCCAGCAGTTTTGAGGGCTCTGGGGCCAACGTCCTGACTTTC. The entire variable domain, with the rest obtained from reference TRBV28 and TRBJ2-6, is as follows: DVKVTQSSRYLVKRTGEKVFLECVQDMDHENMFWYRQDPGLGLRLIYFSYDVKMKEKGDIPEGYSVSREKKERFSLILESASTNQTSMYLCASSFEGSGANVLTFGAGSRLTVL.